The 22 T cell receptor beta chains below all came from one sample that was sequenced in a study of blood T cell repertoires in COVID-19. Data came from immunoSEQ multiplex PCR; TCRdb stores just in-frame clones and leaves some out. The table lists 200,000 to 250,000 clones, roughly 79% of them singletons, with over 1.5% in the top ten. The specimen was peripheral blood. The source is a woman older than 75 with acute or convalescent COVID-19.

V usage is TRBV7-2 and J usage is TRBJ2-7; D possibly corresponds to TRBD2 (6 bases). The CDR3 runs to 15 residues. The germline CDR1 and CDR2 sequences are SGHTA and FQGNSA. Trimming cost V 3 bases and J 3 bases, with 15 bases left between them. The CDR3 nucleotides read TGTGCCAGCAGCTTTGTCGGGGGATCCCTCTACGAGCAGTACTTC. This encodes CASSFVGGSLYEQYF.

The chain is built from TRBV2 and TRBJ2-7; TRBD1 matches 8 bases. The CDR3 extends over 12 amino acids. V was pared by 6 bases and J by 5 bases, with 3 bases of the junction left unmatched. Germline V gene lookup returns CDR1 SNHLY and CDR2 FYNNEI. This CDR3 reads CASRDRGHEQYF. The CDR3 region has the DNA TGTGCCAGCAGAGACAGGGGCCACGAGCAGTACTTC.

CDR3 DNA sequence: TGTGCCAGCAGTCCGACAGGGGGCCCTAATGAAAAACTGTTTTTT. It is translated as CASSPTGGPNEKLFF. V is TRBV28 and J is TRBJ1-4; TRBD1 aligns across 10 bases. Germline loops: CDR1 MDHEN, CDR2 SYDVKM. The trim removed 5 bases at V and 3 bases at J, leaving 3 bases unmatched. This CDR3 region has 15 residues.

This chain joins TRBV28 and TRBJ1-2; TRBD1 might be the D (6 bases). Germline V gives CDR1 MDHEN, CDR2 SYDVKM. The germline V and J ends were trimmed by 5 bases and 4 bases, with 14 bases remaining between them. This CDR3 has 14 residues. The CDR3, as DNA: TGTGCCAGCAGTCCCGCGGACAGTTCCTATGGCTACACCTTC. Translating gives CASSPADSSYGYTF.

The chain is built from TRBV5-1 and TRBJ1-5, with D perhaps matching TRBD1 (6 bases). V lost 2 bases and J 3 bases, leaving 12 bases between the germline ends. CDR1 and CDR2 (germline): SGHRS, YFSETQ. The CDR3 extends over 15 amino acids. CDR3 sequence reads: CASSLNRENNQPQHF. CDR3 nucleotide sequence: TGCGCCAGCAGCTTAAACAGGGAAAACAATCAGCCCCAGCATTTT.

The chain is built from TRBV29-1 and TRBJ2-1; TRBD2 matches 11 bases. After removal of 2 bases from V and 3 bases from J, the junction contained 6 bases not matched to a gene. CDR3 length equals 16 residues. From germline, CDR1 is SQVTM and CDR2 ANQGSEA. This CDR3 reads CSVELLAGGYYNEQFF. CDR3 bases: TGCAGCGTTGAACTGCTAGCGGGGGGATACTACAATGAGCAGTTCTTC.

This clone was detected only once. The V and J genes are TRBV4-2 and TRBJ2-3, with 7 bases lining up with TRBD2. After removal of 1 base from V and 4 bases from J, the junction contained 5 bases not matched to a gene. The CDR3 is 15 amino acids. Per the germline V gene, CDR1 is LGHNA and CDR2 is YNFKEQ. CDR3 DNA sequence: TGTGCCAGCAGCCAAGGTGCGGGAGTCGCAGATACGCAGTATTTT. This gives the protein CASSQGAGVADTQYF.

This chain joins TRBV7-8 and TRBJ2-1; a possible D gene is TRBD2 (6 bases). The CDR3 extends over 13 amino acids. The germline V gene encodes CDR1 SGHVS and CDR2 FQNEAQ. With 3 bases removed from V and 10 bases from J, the gap between germline ends came to 13 bases. Written as DNA, the CDR3 is TGTGCCAGCAGCTTGGGGACTTTGCCCGAGCAGTTCTTC. This gives the protein CASSLGTLPEQFF.

J is TRBJ2-5 and V is TRBV15; TRBD1 is a possible D gene (6 bases). Trimming shortened V by 1 base and J by 3 bases, and 6 bases separated the two germline ends. The CDR3 loop spans 13 amino acids. Germline V gene sequence: CDR1 LNHNV, CDR2 YYDKDF (reference sequence). CDR3 loop: CATSRGTEETQYF. Here the CDR3 DNA reads TGTGCCACCAGCAGAGGGACAGAAGAGACCCAGTACTTC. The complete variable domain, with remaining parts taken from reference TRBV15 and TRBJ2-5, reads DAMVIQNPRYQVTQFGKPVTLSCSQTLNHNVMYWYQQKSSQAPKLLFHYYDKDFNNEADTPDNFQSRRPNTSFCFLDIRSPGLGDTAMYLCATSRGTEETQYFGPGTRLLVL.

There are a few counts of this clone. This rearrangement joins TRBV5-4 to TRBJ2-3; D may be TRBD2 (6 bases). Trimming cost V 4 bases and J 0 bases, with 12 bases left between them. Germline CDR1 SGHNT, CDR2 YYREEE (reference sequence). The CDR3 is made up of 15 amino acids. CDR3 region: CASSHSSESTDTQYF. CDR3 DNA: TGTGCCAGCAGCCACTCTAGCGAGAGCACAGATACGCAGTATTTT.

This rearrangement joins TRBV7-3 to TRBJ2-1, with 9 nucleotides matching TRBD1. Trimming removed 5 bases from V and 4 bases from J; junction bases left unmatched: 3. Germline CDR1 SGHTA, CDR2 FQGTGA. This CDR3 has 14 amino acids. The CDR3 spells CASSPGTGYNEQFF. CDR3 sequence (DNA): TGTGCCAGCAGCCCAGGGACAGGGTACAATGAGCAGTTCTTC. Full variable domain (rest looked up from reference TRBV7-3 and TRBJ2-1): GAGVSQTPSNKVTEKGKYVELRCDPISGHTALYWYRQSLGQGPEFLIYFQGTGAADDSGLPNDRFFAVRPEGSVSTLKIQRTERGDSAVYLCASSPGTGYNEQFFGPGTRLTVL.

The chain has TRBV9 and TRBJ1-2; no firm D call. This CDR3 has 14 residues. The V gene lost 0 bases and the J gene lost 7 bases, with 13 bases spanning the gap. CDR1 and CDR2 from the germline V gene are SGDLS and YYNGEE. CDR3 amino acids: CASSVVTAGGGYTF. CDR3 coding DNA: TGTGCCAGCAGCGTAGTCACGGCTGGAGGTGGCTACACCTTC.

V usage is TRBV11-1 and J usage is TRBJ2-3; 8 nucleotides align to TRBD1. V lost 5 bases to trimming and J lost 6 bases; unmatched junction nucleotides: 10. This CDR3 spans 15 amino acids. From germline, CDR1 is SGHAT and CDR2 FQDESV (reference sequence). The chain's CDR3 is CASSRDRLGGDTQYF. For the CDR3, the DNA is TGTGCCAGCAGCCGGGACAGGCTAGGGGGGGATACGCAGTATTTT. Together with reference TRBV11-1 and TRBJ2-3, the CDR3 gives the full variable domain: EAEVAQSPRYKITEKSQAVAFWCDPISGHATLYWYRQILGQGPELLVQFQDESVVDDSQLPKDRFSAERLKGVDSTLKIQPAELGDSAMYLCASSRDRLGGDTQYFGPGTRLTVL.

The J gene is TRBJ1-2, the V gene TRBV5-5; TRBD1 might be the D (6 bases). V was pared by 0 bases and J by 8 bases, with 11 bases between. This CDR3 spans 13 amino acids. Germline-derived CDR1 and CDR2 are SGHKS and YYEKEE (reference sequence). CDR3 protein: CASSLAAGEGYTF. The CDR3 bases are TGTGCCAGCAGCTTGGCGGCAGGGGAAGGCTACACCTTC.

V and J are TRBV6-5 and TRBJ2-1; D unresolved. Between the trimmed V and J ends, which lost 0 bases and 9 bases, there was a span of 15 bases. Germline loops: CDR1 MNHEY, CDR2 SVGAGI. This CDR3 contains 15 residues. In DNA, the CDR3 is TGTGCCAGCAGTTACTCGTTTATTGGCTCGGGTGAGCAGTTCTTC. Translating it yields CASSYSFIGSGEQFF.

The gene calls are TRBV3-1 (or the pseudogene TRBV3-2) and TRBJ2-7; 7 nucleotides line up with TRBD2. Trimming cost V 2 bases and J 0 bases; bases outside gene matches: 16. The germline gives CDR1 LGHDT, CDR2 YNNKEL (reference sequence). CDR3 size: 19 residues. As DNA, the CDR3 is TGTGCCAGCAGCCAAATACGGGGGAGGGTCTCGAGGAGCTCCTACGAGCAGTACTTC. This encodes CASSQIRGRVSRSSYEQYF.

The V call is TRBV5-1, the J call TRBJ2-3; 7 bases agree with TRBD2. Germline loops: CDR1 SGHRS, CDR2 YFSETQ. This CDR3 is 14 amino acids long. V was pared by 4 bases and J by 2 bases, with 4 bases of the junction left unmatched. The CDR3 spells CASSTGTNTDTQYF. CDR3 DNA: TGCGCCAGCAGCACCGGGACTAACACAGATACGCAGTATTTT.

This chain connects TRBV28 to TRBJ2-1, with 9 bases lining up with TRBD2. V gave up 4 bases and J gave up 5 bases; unmatched junction bases: 9. This CDR3 is built from 16 residues. Germline V CDR1 and CDR2: MDHEN, SYDVKM. This CDR3 is CASSSSRLADDNEQFF. The DNA of the CDR3 is TGTGCCAGCAGTTCCTCAAGACTAGCGGACGACAATGAGCAGTTCTTC.

The V and J genes are TRBV5-1 and TRBJ2-3; possibly TRBD2 for D (7 bases). The V gene's germline CDR1 is SGHRS and CDR2 YFSETQ. The CDR3 extends over 16 amino acids. Trimming took off 4 bases at V and 4 bases at J, with 19 bases between the two ends. This chain's CDR3 is CASSPLRLGGADTQYF. For the CDR3, the DNA is TGCGCCAGCAGCCCCCTACGTCTAGGGGGGGCAGATACGCAGTATTTT.

V gene TRBV11-2 combines with J gene TRBJ2-1; 12 nucleotides line up with TRBD2. The V gene end was trimmed by 1 base and the J gene end by 8 bases; junction bases not matched to a gene: 6. CDR3 length: 16 residues. Germline assignment: CDR1 SGHAT and CDR2 FQNNGV. CDR3 DNA sequence: TGTGCCAGCAGCTTAGGGACTAGCGGGGTTTTCTATGAGCAGTTCTTC. Amino acid sequence: CASSLGTSGVFYEQFF.

The chain carries TRBV6-5 and TRBJ1-1; D may be TRBD1 (5 bases). Germline-derived CDR1 and CDR2 are MNHEY and SVGAGI. The CDR3 spans 15 residues. The ends were cut back, 0 bases at V and 1 base at J, with 9 bases in the middle. CDR3 sequence: CASSYSQGRNTEAFF. In DNA, the CDR3 is TGTGCCAGCAGTTACTCGCAGGGAAGGAACACTGAAGCTTTCTTT.

J is TRBJ1-5 and V is TRBV24-1, with D possibly TRBD1 on 5 matching bases. Trimming took off 4 bases at V and 3 bases at J, with 15 bases between the two ends. The CDR3 is made up of 16 amino acids. Per germline, CDR1 KGHDR and CDR2 SFDVKD. The CDR3, as DNA: TGTGCCACCAGTGACACTACATGGGGGGACAATCAGCCCCAGCATTTT. Translating gives CATSDTTWGDNQPQHF.